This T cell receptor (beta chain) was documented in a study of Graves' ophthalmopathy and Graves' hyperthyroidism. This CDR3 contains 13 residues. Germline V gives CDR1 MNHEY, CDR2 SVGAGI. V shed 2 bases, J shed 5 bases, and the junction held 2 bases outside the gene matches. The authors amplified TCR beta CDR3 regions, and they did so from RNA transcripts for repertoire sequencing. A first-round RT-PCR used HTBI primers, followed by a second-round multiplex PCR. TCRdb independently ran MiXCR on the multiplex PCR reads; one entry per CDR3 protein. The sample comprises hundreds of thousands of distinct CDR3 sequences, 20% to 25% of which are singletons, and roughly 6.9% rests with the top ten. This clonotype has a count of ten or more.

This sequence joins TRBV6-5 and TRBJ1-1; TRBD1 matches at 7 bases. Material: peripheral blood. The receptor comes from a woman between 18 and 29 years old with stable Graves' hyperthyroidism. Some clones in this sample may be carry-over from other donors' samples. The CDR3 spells CASSYRGPTEAFF. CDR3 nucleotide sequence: TGTGCCAGCAGTTACAGGGGGCCAACTGAAGCTTTCTTT.